These T cell receptor beta chains were read from a single sample in a study of immune heterogeneity within non-small cell lung tumors. TCRdb analysed the multiplex PCR reads with MiXCR anew, one entry per CDR3 protein. The data contain some 30,000 distinct CDR3 sequences, around 30% of them seen just once; the ten biggest clones take up approximately 3.9%. Sequencing was carried out using lung tumor tissue. These receptors were taken from a man in his forties with non-small cell lung cancer. Both conserved end residues are part of each CDR3. A D gene is named only where the DNA matches it firmly. Size is stated for part of the rows, as once, few or many counts, or as a class when the clone is expanded.

j_call: TRBJ1-2; v_call: TRBV19; d_call: TRBD1; clone_size: medium-sized; cdr3_aa: CASSIGTGNYGYTF; cdr3_nt: TGTGCCAGTAGTATAGGGACAGGGAACTATGGCTACACCTTC
j_call: TRBJ1-1; v_call: TRBV30; d_call: NA; clone_size: many; cdr3_aa: CAWYPGNTEAFF; cdr3_nt: TGTGCCTGGTACCCCGGGAACACTGAAGCTTTCTTT
j_call: TRBJ1-6; v_call: TRBV14; d_call: TRBD1; clone_size: many; cdr3_aa: CASSHGTDNSPLHF; cdr3_nt: TGTGCCAGCAGCCACGGGACAGATAATTCACCCCTCCACTTT
j_call: TRBJ1-2; v_call: TRBV19; d_call: TRBD1; clone_size: many; cdr3_aa: CASSFGQGLGYGYTF; cdr3_nt: TGTGCCAGTAGTTTCGGACAGGGTCTAGGCTATGGCTACACCTTC
j_call: TRBJ1-1; v_call: TRBV10-3; d_call: NA; clone_size: NA; cdr3_aa: CAISEYGEGTEAFF; cdr3_nt: TGTGCCATCAGTGAGTATGGGGAAGGCACTGAAGCTTTCTTT
j_call: TRBJ2-2; v_call: TRBV6-1; d_call: NA; clone_size: few; cdr3_aa: CASSVSRKPTNTGELFF; cdr3_nt: TGTGCCAGCAGTGTGAGTCGGAAACCAACGAACACCGGGGAGCTGTTTTTT
j_call: TRBJ1-2; v_call: TRBV9; d_call: NA; clone_size: few; cdr3_aa: CASSQGGYYGYTF; cdr3_nt: TGTGCCAGCAGCCAAGGGGGGTACTATGGCTACACCTTC
j_call: TRBJ2-7; v_call: TRBV7-2; d_call: TRBD1; clone_size: many; cdr3_aa: CASSTGTGLEQYF; cdr3_nt: TGTGCCAGCAGCACCGGGACAGGGCTCGAGCAGTACTTC
j_call: TRBJ1-2; v_call: TRBV27; d_call: NA; clone_size: many; cdr3_aa: CASRTPGQGGGYTF; cdr3_nt: TGTGCCAGCAGAACCCCCGGGCAGGGTGGTGGCTACACCTTC
j_call: TRBJ2-2; v_call: TRBV3-1; d_call: NA; clone_size: few; cdr3_aa: CASSQGQLTGELFF; cdr3_nt: TGTGCCAGCAGCCAAGGACAATTAACCGGGGAGCTGTTTTTT
j_call: TRBJ1-1; v_call: TRBV7-9; d_call: NA; clone_size: NA; cdr3_aa: CASSPGGAWRTEAFF; cdr3_nt: TGTGCCAGCAGCCCCGGGGGGGCGTGGAGGACTGAAGCTTTCTTT
j_call: TRBJ1-3; v_call: TRBV2; d_call: NA; clone_size: NA; cdr3_aa: CASSEGRIEAGNTIYF; cdr3_nt: TGTGCCAGCAGTGAAGGCAGAATAGAGGCTGGAAACACCATATATTTT
j_call: TRBJ2-1; v_call: TRBV5-6; d_call: TRBD1; clone_size: few; cdr3_aa: CASSSYAQGGRYNEQFF; cdr3_nt: TGTGCCAGCAGCTCCTACGCACAGGGGGGCAGATACAATGAGCAGTTCTTC
j_call: TRBJ2-1; v_call: TRBV6-1; d_call: NA; clone_size: many; cdr3_aa: CASSPLAEGGYNEQFF; cdr3_nt: TGTGCCAGCAGCCCCCTAGCGGAGGGGGGCTACAATGAGCAGTTCTTC
j_call: TRBJ1-4; v_call: TRBV20-1; d_call: NA; clone_size: few; cdr3_aa: CSASDEKLFF; cdr3_nt: TGCAGTGCTAGTGATGAAAAACTGTTTTTT
j_call: TRBJ2-1; v_call: TRBV15; d_call: NA; clone_size: NA; cdr3_aa: CATSSTRETVNEQFF; cdr3_nt: TGTGCCACCAGCAGCACCAGGGAGACGGTCAATGAGCAGTTCTTC
j_call: TRBJ2-4; v_call: TRBV16; d_call: NA; clone_size: NA; cdr3_aa: CASSQWQGWDIQYF; cdr3_nt: TGTGCCAGCAGCCAATGGCAGGGTTGGGACATTCAGTACTTC
j_call: TRBJ2-7; v_call: TRBV11-2; d_call: NA; clone_size: many; cdr3_aa: CASSLEYEQYF; cdr3_nt: TGTGCCAGCAGCTTAGAATACGAGCAGTACTTC
j_call: TRBJ1-1; v_call: TRBV13; d_call: TRBD1; clone_size: NA; cdr3_aa: CASSGRQGANTEDFF; cdr3_nt: TGTGCGAGCAGCGGGAGACAGGGGGCAAACACTGAAGATTTCTTT
j_call: TRBJ2-7; v_call: TRBV20-1; d_call: TRBD1; clone_size: NA; cdr3_aa: CSAAGQGWEQYF; cdr3_nt: TGCAGTGCTGCGGGACAGGGGTGGGAGCAGTACTTC
j_call: TRBJ2-3; v_call: TRBV5-1; d_call: NA; clone_size: NA; cdr3_aa: CATGRGIPKADTQYF; cdr3_nt: TGCGCCACCGGACGAGGGATTCCGAAAGCAGATACGCAGTATTTT
j_call: TRBJ2-2; v_call: TRBV7-3; d_call: NA; clone_size: few; cdr3_aa: CASSFSSTGELFF; cdr3_nt: TGTGCCAGCAGCTTTTCTAGTACCGGGGAGCTGTTTTTT
j_call: TRBJ2-2; v_call: TRBV5-1; d_call: TRBD2; clone_size: NA; cdr3_aa: CASSTSTSGSGGELFF; cdr3_nt: TGCGCCAGCAGCACGTCGACTAGCGGGAGCGGTGGGGAGCTGTTTTTT
j_call: TRBJ1-2; v_call: TRBV5-1; d_call: TRBD1; clone_size: many; cdr3_aa: CASSFERGTVANGYTF; cdr3_nt: TGCGCCAGCAGCTTTGAGCGCGGGACAGTAGCAAATGGCTACACCTTC
j_call: TRBJ1-1; v_call: TRBV18; d_call: NA; clone_size: once; cdr3_aa: CASSPLEVGTPNTEAFF; cdr3_nt: TGTGCCAGCTCACCCCTTGAAGTTGGGACTCCGAACACTGAAGCTTTCTTT
j_call: TRBJ1-1; v_call: TRBV12-5; d_call: NA; clone_size: many; cdr3_aa: CASGLVGSTEAFF; cdr3_nt: TGTGCTAGTGGTTTGGTAGGCAGCACTGAAGCTTTCTTT
j_call: TRBJ1-2; v_call: TRBV9; d_call: TRBD1; clone_size: once; cdr3_aa: CASSRQGAYGHTF; cdr3_nt: TGTGCCAGCAGCCGACAGGGGGCATACGGCCACACCTTC
j_call: TRBJ2-2; v_call: TRBV6-1; d_call: TRBD2; clone_size: NA; cdr3_aa: CASRDPSGRRTGELFF; cdr3_nt: TGTGCCAGCAGGGATCCTAGCGGGAGACGGACCGGGGAGCTGTTTTTT
j_call: TRBJ2-5; v_call: TRBV6-1; d_call: NA; clone_size: many; cdr3_aa: CATEMYQETQYF; cdr3_nt: TGTGCCACCGAGATGTACCAAGAGACCCAGTACTTC
j_call: TRBJ2-1; v_call: TRBV4-3; d_call: NA; clone_size: few; cdr3_aa: CASSKQGINEQFF; cdr3_nt: TGCGCCAGCAGCAAACAGGGTATCAATGAGCAGTTCTTC
j_call: TRBJ2-2; v_call: TRBV30; d_call: NA; clone_size: NA; cdr3_aa: CAWSGGQLVRELFF; cdr3_nt: TGTGCCTGGAGTGGGGGACAACTCGTCCGGGAGCTGTTTTTT
j_call: TRBJ1-1; v_call: TRBV6-5; d_call: NA; clone_size: NA; cdr3_aa: CASSYSTHGMACF; cdr3_nt: TGTGCCAGCAGTTACTCGACACACGGAATGGCTTGCTTT
j_call: TRBJ1-1; v_call: TRBV6-5; d_call: NA; clone_size: NA; cdr3_aa: CASTGTPNTQAFF; cdr3_nt: TGTGCCAGCACCGGGACACCGAACACTCAAGCTTTCTTT
j_call: TRBJ1-2; v_call: TRBV27; d_call: NA; clone_size: NA; cdr3_aa: CASSLSNQKGRIYGYTF; cdr3_nt: TGTGCCAGCAGTTTATCGAATCAGAAGGGGAGGATCTATGGCTACACCTTC
j_call: TRBJ1-1; v_call: TRBV20-1; d_call: NA; clone_size: few; cdr3_aa: CSARGVGGTEAFF; cdr3_nt: TGCAGTGCTAGAGGAGTCGGGGGCACTGAAGCTTTCTTT
j_call: TRBJ2-7; v_call: TRBV18; d_call: NA; clone_size: many; cdr3_aa: CASSPVQRGYEQYF; cdr3_nt: TGTGCCAGCTCACCGGTCCAGCGAGGCTACGAGCAGTACTTC
j_call: TRBJ2-7; v_call: TRBV6-1; d_call: NA; clone_size: many; cdr3_aa: CASSSTGRSGEQYF; cdr3_nt: TGTGCCAGCAGCTCCACAGGGCGCTCAGGCGAGCAGTACTTC
j_call: TRBJ2-2; v_call: TRBV19; d_call: TRBD2; clone_size: NA; cdr3_aa: CASSAAGINTGELFF; cdr3_nt: TGTGCCAGTAGTGCAGCGGGAATTAACACCGGGGAGCTGTTTTTT
j_call: TRBJ1-6; v_call: TRBV11-3; d_call: NA; clone_size: NA; cdr3_aa: CASSPGTYNSPLHF; cdr3_nt: TGTGCCAGCAGCCCCGGGACTTATAATTCACCCCTCCACTTT
j_call: TRBJ2-1; v_call: TRBV14; d_call: TRBD2; clone_size: NA; cdr3_aa: CASSHRSRSGGWNEQFF; cdr3_nt: TGTGCCAGCAGCCACCGCAGCAGGTCGGGAGGGTGGAATGAGCAGTTCTTC
j_call: TRBJ1-1; v_call: TRBV19; d_call: NA; clone_size: medium-sized; cdr3_aa: CASSTTGNTEAFF; cdr3_nt: TGTGCCAGTAGCACCACAGGGAACACTGAAGCTTTCTTT
j_call: TRBJ2-5; v_call: TRBV7-2; d_call: NA; clone_size: few; cdr3_aa: CASSLAQQETQYF; cdr3_nt: TGTGCCAGCAGCTTAGCACAGCAAGAGACCCAGTACTTC
j_call: TRBJ1-4; v_call: TRBV5-1; d_call: NA; clone_size: NA; cdr3_aa: CASSSRKGNANFPEELFF; cdr3_nt: TGCGCCAGCAGCTCTAGGAAAGGGAACGCGAACTTCCCTGAGGAACTGTTTTTT
j_call: TRBJ2-5; v_call: TRBV7-9; d_call: NA; clone_size: few; cdr3_aa: CASSFNRETQYF; cdr3_nt: TGTGCCAGCAGCTTTAACCGAGAGACCCAGTACTTC
j_call: TRBJ2-1; v_call: TRBV11-3; d_call: NA; clone_size: NA; cdr3_aa: CASGRGENEQFF; cdr3_nt: TGTGCCAGCGGCAGGGGGGAGAATGAGCAGTTCTTC
j_call: TRBJ1-5; v_call: TRBV24-1; d_call: NA; clone_size: NA; cdr3_aa: CATSSRTDSNQPQHF; cdr3_nt: TGTGCCACCAGCAGTAGGACGGATAGCAATCAGCCCCAGCATTTT
j_call: TRBJ2-7; v_call: TRBV10-3; d_call: TRBD2; clone_size: NA; cdr3_aa: CAISEGPSGSTEQYF; cdr3_nt: TGTGCCATCAGTGAGGGCCCTAGCGGGAGTACAGAGCAGTACTTC
j_call: TRBJ1-5; v_call: TRBV10-3; d_call: NA; clone_size: many; cdr3_aa: CAISEHHSQFNQPQHF; cdr3_nt: TGTGCCATCAGTGAGCATCACAGTCAATTCAATCAGCCCCAGCATTTT
j_call: TRBJ2-7; v_call: TRBV20-1; d_call: TRBD2; clone_size: many; cdr3_aa: CSARLGTSGAYEQYF; cdr3_nt: TGCAGTGCTAGATTGGGGACTAGCGGTGCCTACGAGCAGTACTTC
j_call: TRBJ1-6; v_call: TRBV6-1; d_call: TRBD1; clone_size: medium-sized; cdr3_aa: CASSYATGARSPLHF; cdr3_nt: TGTGCCAGCAGTTACGCCACAGGGGCTCGGTCACCCCTCCACTTT
j_call: TRBJ2-7; v_call: TRBV19; d_call: TRBD2; clone_size: NA; cdr3_aa: CASSIQASGNYEQYF; cdr3_nt: TGTGCCAGTAGTATACAGGCTAGCGGAAACTACGAGCAGTACTTC
j_call: TRBJ2-2; v_call: TRBV29-1; d_call: TRBD1; clone_size: few; cdr3_aa: CSGTGGTGELFF; cdr3_nt: TGCAGCGGGACAGGGGGCACCGGGGAGCTGTTTTTT
j_call: TRBJ1-1; v_call: TRBV12-3/TRBV12-4; d_call: NA; clone_size: medium-sized; cdr3_aa: CASSLVAVNIGGVAFF; cdr3_nt: TGTGCCAGCAGTTTAGTAGCAGTTAACATTGGGGGAGTAGCTTTCTTT